These T cell receptor beta chains were read from a single sample in a study of cytomegalovirus exposure and HLA in healthy donors. Repertoires were generated with immunoSEQ multiplex PCR, while TCRdb's copy carries only in-frame clones and drops some. The sample lists 25,000 to 40,000 clones, 44% occurring once. Material for sequencing was PBMCs. The receptors come from a woman between 50 and 59 years old in good health and CMV-seronegative. Both conserved end residues are part of each CDR3. Each record gives: CDR3 protein, CDR3 DNA, J gene, clone size, D gene, V gene. D genes are given only for firm matches. The size entry is marked missing in some rows and otherwise reads once, few, many or a size class.

CDR3: CASSAGTKAGWETQYF
DNA: TGTGCCAGCAGCGCAGGGACTAAGGCGGGGTGGGAGACCCAGTACTTC
J: TRBJ2-5
size: -
D: TRBD2
V: TRBV9

CDR3: CASSPPWASGNNEQFF
DNA: TGTGCCAGCTCACCACCTTGGGCTAGCGGCAACAATGAGCAGTTCTTC
J: TRBJ2-1
size: -
D: TRBD2
V: TRBV18

CDR3: CASSLSLGPQIRTSYEQYF
DNA: TGTGCCAGCAGCTTGAGCCTTGGGCCTCAGATTAGAACTTCCTACGAGCAGTACTTC
J: TRBJ2-7
size: few
D: -
V: TRBV5-4

CDR3: CATSNRASTEAFF
DNA: TGTGCCACCAGCAACAGGGCCTCCACTGAAGCTTTCTTT
J: TRBJ1-1
size: few
D: -
V: TRBV15

CDR3: CASSLWGQGALQPQHF
DNA: TGTGCCAGCAGCTTATGGGGACAGGGGGCTTTACAGCCCCAGCATTTT
J: TRBJ1-5
size: -
D: TRBD1
V: TRBV7-2

CDR3: CAWSPSYEQYF
DNA: TGTGCCTGGAGTCCATCCTACGAGCAGTACTTC
J: TRBJ2-7
size: -
D: -
V: TRBV30

CDR3: CASSERLAGVRNIQYF
DNA: TGTGCCAGCAGTGAGAGGCTAGCGGGAGTGCGGAACATTCAGTACTTC
J: TRBJ2-4
size: -
D: TRBD2
V: TRBV6-1

CDR3: CASSWETGLTEAFF
DNA: TGCGCCAGCAGCTGGGAGACAGGGTTAACTGAAGCTTTCTTT
J: TRBJ1-1
size: -
D: TRBD1
V: TRBV5-1

CDR3: CATHYRASNQPQHF
DNA: TGTGCCACTCACTACAGGGCTAGCAATCAGCCCCAGCATTTT
J: TRBJ1-5
size: few
D: -
V: TRBV19

CDR3: CASGLVVREAEAFF
DNA: TGTGCTAGTGGTTTGGTAGTGAGGGAGGCTGAAGCTTTCTTT
J: TRBJ1-1
size: few
D: -
V: TRBV12-5

CDR3: CASRGGGAYHATQYF
DNA: TGTGCCAGTAGGGGCGGGGGGGCCTATCACGCTACGCAGTATTTT
J: TRBJ2-3
size: -
D: TRBD2
V: TRBV19

CDR3: CASSPRQVANTGELFF
DNA: TGCGCCAGCAGCCCCCGACAGGTCGCGAACACCGGGGAGCTGTTTTTT
J: TRBJ2-2
size: -
D: -
V: TRBV5-1

CDR3: CASSSTGGAGEKLFF
DNA: TGTGCCAGCAGCAGTACAGGGGGCGCCGGTGAAAAACTGTTTTTT
J: TRBJ1-4
size: -
D: TRBD1
V: TRBV11-2

CDR3: CASTALTTGGEVRGYTF
DNA: TGCGCCAGCACCGCCCTTACTACAGGGGGCGAAGTGAGGGGCTACACCTTC
J: TRBJ1-2
size: -
D: TRBD1
V: TRBV5-1

CDR3: CASSSGVQDEQFF
DNA: TGTGCCAGCAGCTCCGGGGTTCAAGATGAGCAGTTCTTC
J: TRBJ2-1
size: -
D: -
V: TRBV5-4

CDR3: CASSYSEGYEQYF
DNA: TGTGCCAGCAGTTACTCCGAGGGCTACGAGCAGTACTTC
J: TRBJ2-7
size: once
D: -
V: TRBV6-6

CDR3: CASSLPPGYGYTF
DNA: TGTGCCAGCAGCTTACCCCCCGGCTATGGCTACACCTTC
J: TRBJ1-2
size: few
D: -
V: TRBV7-2

CDR3: CASSLVAGQGHGYTF
DNA: TGTGCCAGCAGCTTAGTGGCGGGACAGGGTCATGGCTACACCTTC
J: TRBJ1-2
size: -
D: TRBD1
V: TRBV7-2

CDR3: CASSELLRGAGATNEKLFF
DNA: TGTGCCAGCAGTGAACTCTTGCGGGGGGCCGGAGCAACTAATGAAAAACTGTTTTTT
J: TRBJ1-4
size: -
D: -
V: TRBV6-1

CDR3: CASSRLAGEGADTQYF
DNA: TGTGCCAGCAGCAGACTAGCGGGAGAGGGGGCAGATACGCAGTATTTT
J: TRBJ2-3
size: few
D: TRBD2
V: TRBV28

CDR3: CASSLLPWAAGMNTEAFF
DNA: TGCGCCAGCAGCCTCCTACCTTGGGCCGCCGGAATGAACACTGAAGCTTTCTTT
J: TRBJ1-1
size: few
D: -
V: TRBV4-1

CDR3: CASSFGQLKNIQYF
DNA: TGTGCCAGCAGCTTTGGACAGCTAAAAAACATTCAGTACTTC
J: TRBJ2-4
size: -
D: -
V: TRBV7-9

CDR3: CASSLGTGWTEAFF
DNA: TGTGCCAGCAGTTTGGGGACAGGGTGGACTGAAGCTTTCTTT
J: TRBJ1-1
size: -
D: TRBD1
V: TRBV28

CDR3: CAISGTSGRALDYNEQFF
DNA: TGTGCCATCAGTGGGACTAGCGGGAGGGCCCTGGATTACAATGAGCAGTTCTTC
J: TRBJ2-1
size: -
D: TRBD2
V: TRBV10-3

CDR3: CSADRSYEQYF
DNA: TGCAGTGCCGACAGATCCTACGAGCAGTACTTC
J: TRBJ2-7
size: few
D: -
V: TRBV20-1

CDR3: CASSALGGNSPLHF
DNA: TGTGCCAGCAGTGCCTTGGGGGGTAATTCACCCCTCCACTTT
J: TRBJ1-6
size: few
D: -
V: TRBV2

CDR3: CASSPGGATNEKLFF
DNA: TGTGCCAGCAGCCCAGGAGGGGCCACTAATGAAAAACTGTTTTTT
J: TRBJ1-4
size: once
D: -
V: TRBV28

CDR3: CASSRGSPPSSYEQYF
DNA: TGCGCCAGCAGCCGAGGGAGTCCCCCCAGCTCCTACGAGCAGTACTTC
J: TRBJ2-7
size: few
D: -
V: TRBV5-1

CDR3: CASSLTYRQTNYGYTF
DNA: TGCGCCAGCAGCTTGACGTACAGGCAAACTAACTATGGCTACACCTTC
J: TRBJ1-2
size: -
D: -
V: TRBV5-1

CDR3: CASGFSGDQETQYF
DNA: TGCGCCAGCGGCTTCAGCGGCGATCAAGAGACCCAGTACTTC
J: TRBJ2-5
size: once
D: -
V: TRBV5-1

CDR3: CASSLSPGPNYGYTF
DNA: TGTGCCAGCAGCTTGTCTCCAGGGCCCAACTATGGCTACACCTTC
J: TRBJ1-2
size: -
D: -
V: TRBV7-8

CDR3: CASKRPGSNTEAFF
DNA: TGTGCCTCCAAGCGTCCGGGAAGCAACACTGAAGCTTTCTTT
J: TRBJ1-1
size: few
D: -
V: TRBV2

CDR3: CASSPAGIGVDTQYF
DNA: TGTGCCAGCAGCCCCGCAGGTATAGGGGTAGATACGCAGTATTTT
J: TRBJ2-3
size: few
D: -
V: TRBV5-6

CDR3: CASGYSNQPQHF
DNA: TGTGCCTCGGGATATAGCAATCAGCCCCAGCATTTT
J: TRBJ1-5
size: -
D: -
V: TRBV30

CDR3: CASSFGGGVTDTQYF
DNA: TGTGCCAGCAGCTTCGGCGGGGGGGTTACAGATACGCAGTATTTT
J: TRBJ2-3
size: -
D: TRBD2
V: TRBV7-2

CDR3: CATSRDRPGTSTDTQYF
DNA: TGTGCCACCAGCAGAGATAGACCGGGAACTAGCACAGATACGCAGTATTTT
J: TRBJ2-3
size: few
D: -
V: TRBV15

CDR3: CASSVTRVLGNQPQHF
DNA: TGTGCCAGCAGCGTAACTAGGGTTCTTGGAAATCAGCCCCAGCATTTT
J: TRBJ1-5
size: once
D: -
V: TRBV5-6

CDR3: CSVVRQANTGELFF
DNA: TGCAGCGTTGTTCGACAGGCGAACACCGGGGAGCTGTTTTTT
J: TRBJ2-2
size: -
D: -
V: TRBV29-1

CDR3: CASSWTGEVENIQYF
DNA: TGCGCCAGCAGCTGGACAGGGGAGGTGGAAAACATTCAGTACTTC
J: TRBJ2-4
size: -
D: TRBD1
V: TRBV5-1

CDR3: CASSSGNANYGYTF
DNA: TGTGCCAGCAGTTCAGGGAATGCGAACTATGGCTACACCTTC
J: TRBJ1-2
size: few
D: -
V: TRBV6-1

CDR3: CASSVEGQIPGELFF
DNA: TGTGCCAGCAGCGTAGAGGGGCAGATCCCCGGGGAGCTGTTTTTT
J: TRBJ2-2
size: once
D: -
V: TRBV9

CDR3: CASSQGNRGGYEQYF
DNA: TGTGCCAGCAGCCAAGGAAACAGGGGGGGGTACGAGCAGTACTTC
J: TRBJ2-7
size: -
D: -
V: TRBV14

CDR3: CTSSQEVSGSSGEQFF
DNA: TGCACCAGCAGCCAAGAGGTTAGCGGGAGCTCCGGTGAGCAGTTCTTC
J: TRBJ2-1
size: -
D: -
V: TRBV1

CDR3: CASSPTGSQPQHF
DNA: TGTGCCAGCAGCCCGACAGGGTCTCAGCCCCAACATTTT
J: TRBJ1-5
size: -
D: TRBD1
V: TRBV7-9

CDR3: CASSPGDRESSEQYF
DNA: TGCGCCAGCAGCCCAGGGGACAGGGAATCGTCCGAGCAGTACTTC
J: TRBJ2-7
size: few
D: TRBD1
V: TRBV5-1

CDR3: CASSLGQAQETQYF
DNA: TGTGCCAGCAGTTTAGGGCAGGCCCAAGAGACCCAGTACTTC
J: TRBJ2-5
size: -
D: -
V: TRBV27

CDR3: CASSQGLAETYEQYF
DNA: TGTGCCAGCAGCCAGGGACTAGCGGAGACCTACGAGCAGTACTTC
J: TRBJ2-7
size: -
D: TRBD2
V: TRBV7-9

CDR3: CASSSYTGSGYTF
DNA: TGTGCCAGCAGCTCATACACCGGGTCAGGCTACACCTTC
J: TRBJ1-2
size: -
D: -
V: TRBV7-8

CDR3: CASSVARNTEAFF
DNA: TGTGCCAGCAGCGTAGCGCGGAACACTGAAGCTTTCTTT
J: TRBJ1-1
size: -
D: -
V: TRBV9

CDR3: CASSPRDSPTDTQYF
DNA: TGTGCCAGCAGCCCCCGGGACTCTCCCACAGATACGCAGTATTTT
J: TRBJ2-3
size: few
D: -
V: TRBV6-4

CDR3: CASSIPGSPPYEQYF
DNA: TGTGCCAGCAGTATCCCCGGGAGCCCTCCCTACGAGCAGTACTTC
J: TRBJ2-7
size: -
D: -
V: TRBV7-2

CDR3: CASSPQGLAGGEQYF
DNA: TGTGCCAGCTCACCACAAGGACTAGCGGGAGGAGAGCAGTACTTC
J: TRBJ2-7
size: -
D: TRBD2
V: TRBV18

CDR3: CASSLERAEQYF
DNA: TGCGCCAGCAGCTTGGAGAGGGCCGAGCAGTACTTC
J: TRBJ2-7
size: -
D: -
V: TRBV5-1

CDR3: CASSQSPGQSAYEQYF
DNA: TGCGCCAGCAGCCAATCGCCGGGACAGTCTGCCTACGAGCAGTACTTC
J: TRBJ2-7
size: few
D: TRBD1
V: TRBV4-1

CDR3: CASSPSPRVRQYF
DNA: TGTGCCAGCAGTCCATCCCCTCGCGTTAGGCAGTATTTT
J: TRBJ2-3
size: -
D: -
V: TRBV28

CDR3: CASSQVFPGVAGEDTQYF
DNA: TGTGCCAGCAGCCAAGTATTCCCCGGGGTAGCGGGAGAAGATACGCAGTATTTT
J: TRBJ2-3
size: -
D: TRBD2
V: TRBV4-2

CDR3: CASSPTLGQGASAFF
DNA: TGTGCCAGCAGTCCAACCCTTGGACAGGGGGCTTCAGCTTTCTTT
J: TRBJ1-1
size: medium-sized
D: TRBD1
V: TRBV28

CDR3: CASSLASGPSRGFEQYF
DNA: TGTGCCAGCAGCTTAGCTAGCGGGCCATCCCGGGGCTTCGAGCAGTACTTC
J: TRBJ2-7
size: -
D: TRBD2
V: TRBV7-9

CDR3: CATSTGTGSNTGELFF
DNA: TGTGCCACCAGCACCGGGACAGGTTCGAACACCGGGGAGCTGTTTTTT
J: TRBJ2-2
size: -
D: TRBD1
V: TRBV15

CDR3: CASSPRGQTAAFF
DNA: TGTGCCAGTAGCCCCAGGGGGCAGACTGCAGCTTTCTTT
J: TRBJ1-1
size: -
D: TRBD1
V: TRBV19